A single TCR beta chain is shown here with its context. Its antigen is currently not known. No base quality values were provided; no much bigger clone lies one nucleotide off. The CDR3 regions of human TCRbeta chains were subjected to immunosequencing. Concerning the study's data processing: Repertoire TCRs were checked for matches against a reference library of SARS-CoV-2-specific TCRs that had been generated using the MIRA antigen-specificity platform. Breadth was defined as the fraction of unique TCRs that were SARS-CoV-2-associated. Depth was defined as the fraction of total T cells that were SARS-CoV-2-associated. Using the MIRA data, each spike-specific TCR was mapped to the spike region that the TCR reacts to and placed in a CD4 or CD8 class. Log10-transformed breadth and depth values were compared by one-way ANOVA with Sidak's multiple comparisons tests. What TCRdb holds here is the immuneACCESS table cut down to in-frame rearrangements. Part of the clones is not present; checked against another copy, under half of the missing clones reflect an unresolved V gene, and the others are unexplained. V and J calls and clone size come straight from that table; D and trimming were deduced from the DNA. In this sample the table shows roughly 28,000 clones, roughly 90% of which occur a single time. The ten largest clones capture 1.3% of the sample.

Germline trimming: 4 bases from V, 8 bases from J; junction bases outside gene matches: 16. The CDR1 and CDR2 encoded by the germline V gene are SGHDN and FVKESK. The CDR3 covers 18 residues, taking in both the cysteine and the phenylalanine. Only the CDR3 portion is preserved as DNA: 54 bases, with reading frame beginning at the first base. Read against the paper, the sample's time point label means: baseline before first vaccination. The vaccinee samples were drawn from two UK trials, COV001 and COV002, one of which was a single-blind randomized controlled phase 2/3 trial testing AZD1222 (ChAdOx1 nCoV-19) in healthy adults. Trial participant PBMC samples were collected at day 0 and day 28 after the second dose for TCRbeta chain sequencing. This specimen belongs to a study of T cell responses to AZD1222 COVID-19 vaccine (TCRdb year 2021). Regarding the study in general: AZD1222 recipients with second doses at about 4 weeks or about 12 weeks were pooled, because spike-specific TCR depth and breadth did not differ between schedules. A total of just over 230 trial participants underwent TCR sequencing, of whom some 210 received two doses of AZD1222 and about 25 received two doses of the MenACWY control vaccine. Trial participants were enrolled into age subgroups of 18-55, 56-69 and 70-plus years, which contained about 160, 30 and 59 TCR-sequenced participants, respectively. General findings and caveats noted by the study authors: In the small 56-69-year group, the increase in depth fell short of significance, most likely because of low power. Vaccine-associated CD4 TCRs spanned the whole spike protein, with dominant responses in regions 160-218 and 743-854. Because no day 14 peak-response samples were available, the repertoires could be characterized only after the peak T cell response. Epitopes outside the regions mutated in the B.1.351 and B.1.1.7 variants were reportedly recognized by nearly half of the unique spike-specific TCRs. After two AZD1222 doses, spike-specific TCR breadth and depth were significantly higher than at day 0 and than in MenACWY recipients. Conclusions about previously exposed vaccinees are limited because only 6 or 7 AZD1222 recipients were SARS-CoV-2 seropositive at baseline. Participants were mostly white British and included more females than males, and it was suggested by the authors that clonal diversity may have been underestimated.

The sequence came from an adult in good health. The sample here was peripheral blood, taken on day 0 of AZD1222 vaccination. This sequence uses TRBV14 and TRBJ2-1; 11 of the junction bases match TRBD2. The base sequence is TGTGCCAGCAGCCTCGGGACTAGCGGTTGGGGGTTATGCTATGAGCAGTTCTTC. Its translation is CASSLGTSGWGLCYEQFF.